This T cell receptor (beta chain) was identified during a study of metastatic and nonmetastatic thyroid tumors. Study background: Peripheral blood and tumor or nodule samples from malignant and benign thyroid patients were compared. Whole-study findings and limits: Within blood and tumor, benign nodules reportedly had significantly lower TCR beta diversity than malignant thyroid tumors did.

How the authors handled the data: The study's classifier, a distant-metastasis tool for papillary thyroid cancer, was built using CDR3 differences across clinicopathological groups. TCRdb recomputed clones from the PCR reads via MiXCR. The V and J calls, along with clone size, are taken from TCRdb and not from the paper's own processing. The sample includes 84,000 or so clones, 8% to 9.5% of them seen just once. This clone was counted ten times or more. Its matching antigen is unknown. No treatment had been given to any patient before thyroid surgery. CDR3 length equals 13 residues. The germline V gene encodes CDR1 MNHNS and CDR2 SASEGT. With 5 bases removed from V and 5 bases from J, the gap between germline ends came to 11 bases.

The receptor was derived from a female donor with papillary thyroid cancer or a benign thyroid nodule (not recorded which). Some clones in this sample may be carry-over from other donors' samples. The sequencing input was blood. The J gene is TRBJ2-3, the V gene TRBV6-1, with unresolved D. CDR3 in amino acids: CASSFGQLDTQYF. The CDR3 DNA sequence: TGTGCCAGCAGTTTTGGCCAGTTAGATACGCAGTATTTT.